A single sample is the source of the 5 T cell receptor beta chains below, sequenced in a study of PD-L1 blockade in urothelial cancer. As for time point: pretreatment peripheral blood. The assay was immunoSEQ multiplex PCR, and TCRdb's table has in-frame clones only and misses some. The table shows just under 65,000 clones, with approximately 80% occurring only once. This specimen was PBMCs, taken around atezolizumab (anti-PD-L1) treatment. All receptors come from a man aged 65 to 85 with urothelial cancer.

V gene TRBV29-1 combines with J gene TRBJ2-5; maybe TRBD2 (6 bases). The CDR3 extends over 12 amino acids. The V gene's germline CDR1 is SQVTM and CDR2 ANQGSEA. V shed 3 bases and J shed 2 bases, with 7 bases lying between them. CDR3 in amino acids: CSVDGGQETQYF. CDR3 nucleotides: TGCAGCGTTGATGGGGGGCAAGAGACCCAGTACTTC.

The chain joins TRBV11-2 to TRBJ2-5; maybe TRBD1 (6 bases). In germline, CDR1 is SGHAT, CDR2 FQNNGV. The CDR3 has 15 residues. Trimming took 3 bases from V and 1 from J, leaving 12 bases between them. The CDR3 sequence is CASSFRGSGQETQYF. The CDR3 DNA reads TGTGCCAGCAGCTTTAGGGGGAGCGGCCAAGAGACCCAGTACTTC.

This chain connects TRBV6-5 to TRBJ1-5; tentatively, D is TRBD1 (5 bases). CDR3 length equals 14 residues. The V gene's germline CDR1 is MNHEY and CDR2 SVGAGI. V dropped 5 bases and J dropped 2 bases, with 10 bases sitting between them. For the CDR3, the DNA is TGTGCCAGCAGTGGCGGGACCGGCAATCAGCCCCAGCATTTT. Translation gives CASSGGTGNQPQHF.

The CDR3 DNA reads TGTGCCAGCAGCATTCTTAATACGGGACTAGCGGGAGCCTACGAGCAGTACTTC. Translated, it gives CASSILNTGLAGAYEQYF. The chain links TRBV5-6 to TRBJ2-7, with 14 bases aligning to TRBD2. J was trimmed by 2 bases and V by 4 bases; bases with no gene match: 11. Germline assignment: CDR1 SGHDT and CDR2 YYEEEE. The CDR3 spans 18 residues. The full variable domain, rest sourced from reference TRBV5-6 and TRBJ2-7, is DAGVTQSPTHLIKTRGQQVTLRCSPKSGHDTVSWYQQALGQGPQFIFQYYEEEERQRGNFPDRFSGHQFPNYSSELNVNALLLGDSALYLCASSILNTGLAGAYEQYFGPGTRLTVT.

This chain joins TRBV4-1 and TRBJ2-7, with 9 bases fitting TRBD2. The junction had 14 bases not matched to a gene; V was cut back by 0 bases and J by 8 bases. Germline CDR1 reads MGHRA; CDR2 reads YSYEKL. The CDR3 length is 17 residues. DNA for the CDR3: TGCGCCAGCAGCCAAGACTTTTCGACTAGCGGACCGTACAAGCAGTACTTC. It translates to CASSQDFSTSGPYKQYF.